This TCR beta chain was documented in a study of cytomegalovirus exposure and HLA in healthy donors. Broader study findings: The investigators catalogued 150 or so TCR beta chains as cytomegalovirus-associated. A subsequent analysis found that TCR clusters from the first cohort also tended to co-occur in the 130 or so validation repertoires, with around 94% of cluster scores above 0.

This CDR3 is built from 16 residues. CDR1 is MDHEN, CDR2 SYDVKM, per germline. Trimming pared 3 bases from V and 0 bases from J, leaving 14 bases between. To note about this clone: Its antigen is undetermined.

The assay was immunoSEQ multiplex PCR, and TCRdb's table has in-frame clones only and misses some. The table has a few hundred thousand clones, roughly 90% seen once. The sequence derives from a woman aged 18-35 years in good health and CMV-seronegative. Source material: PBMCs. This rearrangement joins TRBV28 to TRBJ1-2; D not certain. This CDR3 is CASSLWAGATNYGYTF. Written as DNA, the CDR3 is TGTGCCAGCAGTTTGTGGGCCGGCGCTACTAACTATGGCTACACCTTC.